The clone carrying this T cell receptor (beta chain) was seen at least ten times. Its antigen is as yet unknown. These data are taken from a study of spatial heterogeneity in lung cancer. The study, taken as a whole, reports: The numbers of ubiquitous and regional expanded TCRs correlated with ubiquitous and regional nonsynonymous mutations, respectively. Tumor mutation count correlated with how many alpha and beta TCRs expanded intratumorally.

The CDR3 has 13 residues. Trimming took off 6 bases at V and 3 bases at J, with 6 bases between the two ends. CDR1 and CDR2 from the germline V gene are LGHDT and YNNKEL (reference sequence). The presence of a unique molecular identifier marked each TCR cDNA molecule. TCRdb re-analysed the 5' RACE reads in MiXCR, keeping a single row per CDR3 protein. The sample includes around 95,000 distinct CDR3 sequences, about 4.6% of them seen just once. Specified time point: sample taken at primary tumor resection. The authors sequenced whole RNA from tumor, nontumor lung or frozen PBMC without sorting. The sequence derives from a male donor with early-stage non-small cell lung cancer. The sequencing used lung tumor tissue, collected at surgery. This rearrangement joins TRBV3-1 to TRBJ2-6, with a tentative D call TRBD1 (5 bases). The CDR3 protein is CASRGDGANVLTF. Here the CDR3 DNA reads TGTGCCAGCAGAGGGGATGGGGCCAACGTCCTGACTTTC.